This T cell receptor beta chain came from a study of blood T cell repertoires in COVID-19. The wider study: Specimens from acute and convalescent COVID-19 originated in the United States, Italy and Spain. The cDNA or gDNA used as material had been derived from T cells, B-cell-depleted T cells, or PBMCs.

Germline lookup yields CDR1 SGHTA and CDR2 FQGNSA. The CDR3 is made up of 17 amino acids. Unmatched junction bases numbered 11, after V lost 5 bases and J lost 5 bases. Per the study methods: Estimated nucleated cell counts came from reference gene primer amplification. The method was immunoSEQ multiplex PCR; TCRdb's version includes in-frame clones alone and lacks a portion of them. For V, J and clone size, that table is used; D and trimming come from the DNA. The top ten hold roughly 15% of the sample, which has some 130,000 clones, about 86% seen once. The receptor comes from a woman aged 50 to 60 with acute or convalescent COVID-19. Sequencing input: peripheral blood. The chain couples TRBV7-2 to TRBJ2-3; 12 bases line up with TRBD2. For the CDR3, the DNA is TGTGCCAGCAGCCCCCGACTAGCGGGGGCGTTGATAGATACGCAGTATTTT. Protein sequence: CASSPRLAGALIDTQYF.